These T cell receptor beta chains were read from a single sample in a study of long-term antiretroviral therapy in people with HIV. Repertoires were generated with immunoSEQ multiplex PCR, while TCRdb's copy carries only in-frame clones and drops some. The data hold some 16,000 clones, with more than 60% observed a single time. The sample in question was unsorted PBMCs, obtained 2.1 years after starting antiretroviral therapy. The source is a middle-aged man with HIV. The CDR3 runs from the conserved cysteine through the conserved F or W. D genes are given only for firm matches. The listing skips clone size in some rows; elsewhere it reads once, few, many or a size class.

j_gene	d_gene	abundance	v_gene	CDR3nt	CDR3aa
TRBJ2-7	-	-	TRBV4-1	TGCGCCAGCAGCAATCAACCTTCCTACGAGCAGTACTTC	CASSNQPSYEQYF
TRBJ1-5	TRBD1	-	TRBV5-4	TGTGCCAGCAGTCTACAGGGGGATGGTCAGCCCCAGCATTTT	CASSLQGDGQPQHF
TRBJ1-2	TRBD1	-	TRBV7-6	TGTGCCAGCAGCAAAGGACAGGGCCTCTATGGCTACACCTTC	CASSKGQGLYGYTF
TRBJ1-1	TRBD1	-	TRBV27	TGTGCCAGCAGTTCGTACAGGGGGAACACTGAAGCTTTCTTT	CASSSYRGNTEAFF
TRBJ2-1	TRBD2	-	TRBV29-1	TGCAGCGTACTCCAGCGGGGCAGGCAGGTATACAATGAGCAGTTCTTC	CSVLQRGRQVYNEQFF
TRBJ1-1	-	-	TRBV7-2	TGTGCCAGCAGCTTAGGGACCCGTTTTGAAGCTTTCTTT	CASSLGTRFEAFF
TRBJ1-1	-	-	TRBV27	TGTGCCAGCAGTTTCCGGGAGAACACTGAAGCTTTCTTT	CASSFRENTEAFF
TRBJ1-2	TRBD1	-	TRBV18	TGTGCCAGCTCACCAATTGGGACAGGGGGCTCGGGCTACACCTTC	CASSPIGTGGSGYTF
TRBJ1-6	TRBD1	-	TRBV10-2	TGCGCCAGCCTCAATCCGGGACAGGGCATTAATTCACCCCTCCACTTT	CASLNPGQGINSPLHF
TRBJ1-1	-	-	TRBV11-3	TGTGCCAGCAGCTTAGAAGCGATCACTGAAGCTTTCTTT	CASSLEAITEAFF
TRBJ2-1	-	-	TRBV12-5	TGTGCTAGTGCCCTGAATGAGCAGTTCTTC	CASALNEQFF
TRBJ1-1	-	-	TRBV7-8	TGTGCCAGCAGCCCCCGGTTTCGGAGGGAAACTGAAGCTTTCTTT	CASSPRFRRETEAFF
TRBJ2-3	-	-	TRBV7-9	TGTGCCAGCAGCTTAAAGGTGGTATCTAGCACAGATACGCAGTATTTT	CASSLKVVSSTDTQYF
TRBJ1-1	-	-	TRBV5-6	TGTGCCAGCAGCTTGGGACAGGCCACTGAAGCTTTCTTT	CASSLGQATEAFF
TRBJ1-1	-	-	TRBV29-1	TGCAGCGCCCCGGCGAGGGGCACTGAAGCTTTCTTT	CSAPARGTEAFF
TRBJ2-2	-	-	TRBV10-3	TGTGCCATCAGGGGTACGGGGTCGGGCACCGGGGAGCTGTTTTTT	CAIRGTGSGTGELFF
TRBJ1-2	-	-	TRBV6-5	TGTGCCAGCAGTCCAGACCTTAACTATGGCTACACCTTC	CASSPDLNYGYTF
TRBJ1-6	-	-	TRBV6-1	TGTGCCAGCACGGGACAACTTGTGGGTTCACCCCTCCACTTT	CASTGQLVGSPLHF
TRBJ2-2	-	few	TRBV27	TGTGCCAGCAGTGCCGCTAGTCCTAACACCGGGGAGCTGTTTTTT	CASSAASPNTGELFF
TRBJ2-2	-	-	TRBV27	TGTGCCAGCAGTTCAGGACAGATGAACACCGGGGAGCTGTTTTTT	CASSSGQMNTGELFF
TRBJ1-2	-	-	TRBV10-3	TGTGCCATCAGTGAAAGACAGGATGCCCCCTATGGCTACACCTTC	CAISERQDAPYGYTF
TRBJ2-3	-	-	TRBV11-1	TGTGCCAGCAGCTTGGGGACGCTTTTTGTGGATACGCAGTATTTT	CASSLGTLFVDTQYF
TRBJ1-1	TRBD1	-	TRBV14	TGTGCCAGCAGCCGAACCGGGACAGGGGGGACTGAAGCTTTCTTT	CASSRTGTGGTEAFF
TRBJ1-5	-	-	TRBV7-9	TGTGCCAGCAGCCCGGGACCCCATAGCAATCAGCCCCAGCATTTT	CASSPGPHSNQPQHF
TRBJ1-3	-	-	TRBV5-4	TGTGCCAGCAGTTCCCAGGACTCTGGAAACACCATATATTTT	CASSSQDSGNTIYF
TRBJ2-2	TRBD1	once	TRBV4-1	TGCGCCAGCAGCCATTTGTGGGTGTCGCAGGGGGATACCGGGGAGCTGTTTTTT	CASSHLWVSQGDTGELFF
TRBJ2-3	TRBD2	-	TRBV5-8	TGTGCCAGCAGCGGGGGGACTAGCGGGGGTGGAGATACGCAGTATTTT	CASSGGTSGGGDTQYF
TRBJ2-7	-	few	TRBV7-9	TGTGCCAGCAGCGACGGACTGATCTACGAGCAGTACTTC	CASSDGLIYEQYF
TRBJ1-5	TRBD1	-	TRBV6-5	TGTGCCAGCAGCAGACAGGGCGATGGCAATCAGCCCCAGCATTTT	CASSRQGDGNQPQHF
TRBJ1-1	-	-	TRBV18	TGTGCCAGCTCACTCACCTCCACTGAAGCTTTCTTT	CASSLTSTEAFF
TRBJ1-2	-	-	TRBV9	TGTGCCAGCAGCGCGGACCCTAAGGGGGGCTACACCTTC	CASSADPKGGYTF
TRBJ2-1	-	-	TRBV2	TGTGCCAGCAAAGGTCTCTCCTACAATGAGCAGTTCTTC	CASKGLSYNEQFF
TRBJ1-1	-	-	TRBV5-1	TGCGCCAGCAGCTTACAGAGCTTGAACACTGAAGCTTTCTTT	CASSLQSLNTEAFF
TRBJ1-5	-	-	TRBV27	TGTGCCAGCAGTCTTCCAAATCAGCCCCAGCATTTT	CASSLPNQPQHF
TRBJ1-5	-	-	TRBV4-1	TGCGCCAGCAGCCAAGAAGCGGGTCAGCCCCAGCATTTT	CASSQEAGQPQHF
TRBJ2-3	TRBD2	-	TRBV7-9	TGTGCCAGCAGCCCGGGACTAGCGGGGGTCACAGATACGCAGTATTTT	CASSPGLAGVTDTQYF
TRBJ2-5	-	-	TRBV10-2	TGCGCCACCTCGAGCAGTTGGTACCAAGAGACCCAGTACTTC	CATSSSWYQETQYF